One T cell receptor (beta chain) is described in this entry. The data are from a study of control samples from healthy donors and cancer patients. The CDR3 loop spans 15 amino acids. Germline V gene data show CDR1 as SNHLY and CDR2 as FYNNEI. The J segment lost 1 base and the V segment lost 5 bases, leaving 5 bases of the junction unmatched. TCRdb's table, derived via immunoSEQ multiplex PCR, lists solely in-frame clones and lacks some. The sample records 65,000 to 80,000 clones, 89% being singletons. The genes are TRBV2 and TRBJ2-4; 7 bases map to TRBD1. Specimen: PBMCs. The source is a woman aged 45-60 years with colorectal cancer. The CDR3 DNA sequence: TGTGCCAGCAGTCGAGGGGGCACGGCCAAAAACATTCAGTACTTC. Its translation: CASSRGGTAKNIQYF.